This entry concerns a single T cell receptor (beta chain). Sequenced by immunoSEQ multiplex PCR; TCRdb stores in-frame clones only, minus some. Among 250,000 to 300,000 clones, around 79% were seen once, and the ten largest hold about 14%. V was shortened by 8 bases and J by 0 bases, with 11 bases between the two germline ends. This CDR3 region has 14 residues. Looked up from germline, CDR1 is LGHDT and CDR2 is YNNKEL (reference sequence). The sample is drawn from a study of control samples from healthy donors and cancer patients. The chain carries TRBV3-1 (or the pseudogene TRBV3-2) and TRBJ1-3; no reliable D call. The receptor comes from a woman aged 55-70 years with lung cancer. Material: PBMCs. CDR3 nucleotide sequence: TGTGCCAGCGGCCCCCAGAGCTCTGGAAACACCATATATTTT. The encoded protein is CASGPQSSGNTIYF.